What follows are 21 T cell receptor beta chains derived from one specimen sequenced in a study of shared T cell receptors in the human thymus. Measured with immunoSEQ multiplex PCR; TCRdb has only the in-frame clones, and not every one. The table shows about 710,000 clones, with over 75% occurring only once. These data also featured in a second study, about human thymus T cells.

The specimen was thymocytes. The receptors shown here come from a boy younger than two with a congenital heart defect.

This clone was detected only a few times. V usage is TRBV28 and J usage is TRBJ2-4; TRBD1 aligns across 9 bases. V gave up 6 bases and J gave up 3 bases; unmatched junction bases: 6. CDR3 length: 15 amino acids. Germline V gene sequence: CDR1 MDHEN, CDR2 SYDVKM. CDR3 DNA sequence: TGTGCCAGCAGATACAGGGGGCTGGACAAAAACATTCAGTACTTC. Its protein product is CASRYRGLDKNIQYF.

The chain carries TRBV6-5 and TRBJ2-1; weak D call: TRBD2 (5 bases). The length of the CDR3 is 14 residues. The germline V and J ends were trimmed by 6 bases and 0 bases, with 9 bases remaining between them. Germline lookup yields CDR1 MNHEY and CDR2 SVGAGI. CDR3 sequence reads: CASSDGDSYNEQFF. Written as DNA, the CDR3 is TGTGCCAGCAGCGACGGGGACTCCTACAATGAGCAGTTCTTC.

The gene calls are TRBV27 and TRBJ2-7; a weak D match, TRBD1 (5 bases). V was shortened by 3 bases and J by 3 bases, with 9 bases between the two germline ends. CDR3 length equals 13 residues. Germline CDR1 and CDR2: MNHEY and SMNVEV (reference sequence). DNA of the CDR3: TGTGCCAGCAGTTTCGGCAGGGACTACGAGCAGTACTTC. Its translation: CASSFGRDYEQYF.

The chain carries TRBV10-3 and TRBJ2-1; tentatively, D is TRBD1 (5 bases). This CDR3 comprises 10 residues. The V end lost 9 bases, the J end lost 10 bases, and 10 bases lay between the germline ends. CDR1 ENHRY and CDR2 SYGVKD come from the germline V gene. DNA of the CDR3: TGTGCCATGCTGGGGCGAGAGCAGTTCTTC. The encoded protein is CAMLGREQFF.

The chain couples TRBV28 to TRBJ2-7, with 7 bases that match TRBD1. The CDR3 is 13 residues long. V shed 5 bases, J shed 3 bases, and the junction held 4 bases outside the gene matches. The germline gives CDR1 MDHEN, CDR2 SYDVKM. CDR3 protein: CASSRQGDYEQYF. CDR3 nucleotide sequence: TGTGCCAGCAGTCGACAGGGTGACTACGAGCAGTACTTC.

The chain has TRBV6-1 and TRBJ1-2; D is possibly TRBD1 (5 bases). Per the germline V gene, CDR1 is MNHNS and CDR2 is SASEGT. The CDR3 extends over 14 amino acids. The V end was cut by 1 base, the J end by 2 bases, with 8 bases between. For the CDR3, the DNA is TGTGCCAGCAGTGAAGACAGGCCGAACTATGGCTACACCTTC. Its protein product is CASSEDRPNYGYTF.

The chain joins TRBV7-6 to TRBJ1-1, with TRBD1 as a possible D gene (5 bases). Trimming took 1 base from V and 0 from J, leaving 9 bases between them. CDR1 and CDR2 from the germline V gene are SGHVS and FNYEAQ. This CDR3 has 15 amino acids. The DNA of the CDR3 is TGTGCCAGCAGCTTAGTGCCAGGGATGAACACTGAAGCTTTCTTT. Protein: CASSLVPGMNTEAFF.

The genes are TRBV27 and TRBJ2-7, with 8 bases lining up with TRBD2. The germline V gene encodes CDR1 MNHEY and CDR2 SMNVEV (reference sequence). The ends lost 5 bases at V and 3 bases at J; junction bases unmatched: 12. The CDR3 sequence is 16 residues long. The CDR3: CASSPQNKRGNYEQYF. CDR3 in DNA: TGTGCCAGCAGTCCTCAGAATAAGCGGGGGAACTACGAGCAGTACTTC.

CDR3 coding DNA: TGTGCCAGCAGTCATAAACGCGGACAGGGCGGCGAGCAGTACTTC. This translates into CASSHKRGQGGEQYF. The chain is built from TRBV6-6 and TRBJ2-7; 8 bases line up with TRBD1. J was trimmed by 6 bases and V by 5 bases; bases with no gene match: 12. This CDR3 has 15 residues. Germline CDR1 is MNHNY and CDR2 is SVGAGI (reference sequence).

The J gene is TRBJ1-2, the V gene TRBV25-1; 12 nucleotides agree with TRBD1. The CDR3 runs 16 residues. Germline assignment: CDR1 MGHDK and CDR2 SYGVNS. With V trimmed by 4 bases and J by 4 bases, 7 bases remained unmatched. The CDR3 DNA reads TGTGCCAGCAGTGGAACCGGGACAGGGGGCGTCTATGGCTACACCTTC. It yields the protein CASSGTGTGGVYGYTF.

This clone was observed a single time. The chain uses TRBV7-8 and TRBJ2-7, with D perhaps matching TRBD1 (5 bases). Trimming took 5 bases from V and 4 from J, leaving 18 bases between them. Looked up from germline, CDR1 is SGHVS and CDR2 is FQNEAQ. CDR3 length: 15 amino acids. The CDR3 DNA reads TGTGCCAGCAGCCCTGGGTCCAGGGTTATTTACGAGCAGTACTTC. Translation gives CASSPGSRVIYEQYF.

This clone was detected a few times. The chain employs TRBV7-8 and TRBJ2-2, with a tentative D call TRBD1 (6 bases). V was clipped by 1 base and J by 7 bases, with 16 bases between them. There are 16 residues in the CDR3. Germline V gene sequence: CDR1 SGHVS, CDR2 FQNEAQ. The CDR3 region is CASSLVSGGRDGELFF. The CDR3 region has the DNA TGTGCCAGCAGCTTAGTTTCTGGGGGCAGGGACGGGGAGCTGTTTTTT.

Only a few counts were recorded for this clone. The chain uses TRBV7-2 and TRBJ1-6, with TRBD1 matching over 9 bases. The CDR3 loop spans 13 amino acids. Trimming took 11 bases from V and 9 from J; bases not matched to a gene: 8. Germline V gene data show CDR1 as SGHTA and CDR2 as FQGNSA. DNA of the CDR3: TGTGCCTGTGTCGGGGGACAGGGTTCACCCCTCCACTTT. Amino acid sequence: CACVGGQGSPLHF.

The rearrangement uses TRBV7-9 and TRBJ1-2, with a possible D match to TRBD1 (5 bases). Trimming pared 4 bases from V and 1 base from J, leaving 19 bases between. The CDR3 has 17 amino acids. Germline V gives CDR1 SEHNR, CDR2 FQNEAQ (reference sequence). The CDR3 sequence is CASSWGPKWGGNYGYTF. The CDR3 nucleotides read TGTGCCAGCAGCTGGGGCCCAAAGTGGGGCGGTAACTATGGCTACACCTTC.

This clone was recorded only once. The rearrangement uses TRBV19 and TRBJ1-5, with 10 nucleotides matching TRBD1. The CDR3 extends over 13 amino acids. V was clipped by 10 bases and J by 5 bases; unmatched bases: 5. Germline V CDR1 and CDR2: LNHDA, SQIVND (reference sequence). This CDR3 is CATEGTGDQPQHF. CDR3 DNA: TGTGCCACCGAGGGGACAGGGGATCAGCCCCAGCATTTT. The full variable domain, rest sourced from reference TRBV19 and TRBJ1-5, is DGGITQSPKYLFRKEGQNVTLSCEQNLNHDAMYWYRQDPGQGLRLIYYSQIVNDFQKGDIAEGYSVSREKKESFPLTVTSAQKNPTAFYLCATEGTGDQPQHFGDGTRLSIL.

The V and J genes are TRBV10-3 and TRBJ2-5, with 9 positions matching TRBD2. The CDR3 contains 16 residues. Germline V gives CDR1 ENHRY, CDR2 SYGVKD. The ends lost 0 bases at V and 9 bases at J; junction bases unmatched: 11. This CDR3 reads CAISESGTSPAQAQYF. In DNA, the CDR3 is TGTGCCATCAGTGAGTCGGGGACTAGCCCTGCCCAGGCCCAGTACTTC.

This clone was seen just once. V usage is TRBV28 and J usage is TRBJ2-1, with 7 bases aligning to TRBD2. The CDR3 is made up of 16 amino acids. Per the germline V gene, CDR1 is MDHEN and CDR2 is SYDVKM. J was trimmed by 4 bases and V by 3 bases; bases with no gene match: 9. The CDR3 region has the DNA TGTGCCAGCAGTTTTATTCTAGCGGAGGGTTACAATGAGCAGTTCTTC. Its translation is CASSFILAEGYNEQFF.

This chain links TRBV4-2 with TRBJ2-7; D is possibly TRBD2 (5 bases). Germline values: CDR1 LGHNA, CDR2 YNFKEQ. There are 14 residues in the CDR3. Trimming stripped 0 bases from V and 3 bases from J, with 9 bases between. The DNA of the CDR3 is TGTGCCAGCAGCCAAGAAGTGGAGGACTACGAGCAGTACTTC. Its protein is CASSQEVEDYEQYF.

This sequence joins TRBV6-6 and TRBJ1-2, with 7 bases aligning to TRBD1. Germline V gene sequence: CDR1 MNHNY, CDR2 SVGAGI (reference sequence). The CDR3 runs to 16 residues. The J segment lost 6 bases and the V segment lost 2 bases, leaving 12 bases of the junction unmatched. As DNA, the CDR3 is TGTGCCAGCAGTTACGGGACAGTGGAGTCGGGGCATGGCTACACCTTC. The encoded protein is CASSYGTVESGHGYTF.

The chain joins TRBV4-3 to TRBJ1-2; D uncertain. With 4 bases removed from V and 8 bases from J, the gap between germline ends came to 17 bases. The germline V gene has CDR1 LGHNA and CDR2 YSLEER. This CDR3 contains 14 residues. CDR3 protein: CASSRDGRIRGYTF. CDR3 nucleotides: TGCGCCAGCAGCCGAGACGGCAGGATTCGGGGCTACACCTTC.

The chain is built from TRBV11-2 and TRBJ1-4; TRBD1 matches 7 bases. CDR3 length equals 19 residues. From germline, CDR1 is SGHAT and CDR2 FQNNGV. V gave up 0 bases and J gave up 8 bases; unmatched junction bases: 18. CDR3 DNA: TGTGCCAGCAGCTTAGAAAAGGGGGCAGAAACGTTTGTAGCCGAAAAACTGTTTTTT. It encodes CASSLEKGAETFVAEKLFF.